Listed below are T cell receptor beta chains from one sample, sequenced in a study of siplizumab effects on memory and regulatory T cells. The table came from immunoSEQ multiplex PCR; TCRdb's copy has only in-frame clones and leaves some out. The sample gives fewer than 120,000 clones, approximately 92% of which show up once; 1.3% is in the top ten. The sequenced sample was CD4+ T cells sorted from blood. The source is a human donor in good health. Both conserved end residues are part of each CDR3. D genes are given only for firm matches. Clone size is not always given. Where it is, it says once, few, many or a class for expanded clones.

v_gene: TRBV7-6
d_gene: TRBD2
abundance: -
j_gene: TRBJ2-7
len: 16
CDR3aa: CASSLELAGGSYEQYF
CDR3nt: TGTGCCAGCAGCTTAGAACTAGCGGGAGGATCGTACGAGCAGTACTTC

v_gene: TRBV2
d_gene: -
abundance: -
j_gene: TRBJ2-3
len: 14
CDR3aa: CASSDPSGTDTQYF
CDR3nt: TGTGCCAGCAGTGACCCATCCGGGACAGATACGCAGTATTTT

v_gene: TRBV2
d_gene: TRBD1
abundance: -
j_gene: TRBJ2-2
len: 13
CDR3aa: CASRRDRGTELFF
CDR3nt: TGTGCCAGCCGCCGGGACAGGGGAACGGAGCTGTTTTTT

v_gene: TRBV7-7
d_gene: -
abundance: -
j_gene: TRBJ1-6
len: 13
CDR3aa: CASSSGVNSPLHF
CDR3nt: TGTGCCAGCAGCTCTGGTGTAAATTCACCCCTCCACTTT

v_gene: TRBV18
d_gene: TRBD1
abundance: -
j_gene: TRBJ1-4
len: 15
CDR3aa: CASSPPGQGNEKLFF
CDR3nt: TGTGCCAGCTCACCTCCGGGACAGGGGAATGAAAAACTGTTTTTT

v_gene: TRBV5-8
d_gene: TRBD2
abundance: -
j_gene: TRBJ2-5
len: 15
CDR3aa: CASSRGLAGLGTQYF
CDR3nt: TGTGCCAGCAGCCGGGGACTAGCGGGACTGGGGACCCAGTACTTC

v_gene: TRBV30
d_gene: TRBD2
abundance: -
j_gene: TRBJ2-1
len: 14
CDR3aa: CAWSRLAGGPIRFF
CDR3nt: TGTGCCTGGAGTAGGCTAGCGGGAGGGCCGATTCGGTTCTTC

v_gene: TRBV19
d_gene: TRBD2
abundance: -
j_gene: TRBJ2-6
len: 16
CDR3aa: CASSISGISGANVLTF
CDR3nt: TGTGCCAGTAGTATTAGCGGGATCTCTGGGGCCAACGTCCTGACTTTC

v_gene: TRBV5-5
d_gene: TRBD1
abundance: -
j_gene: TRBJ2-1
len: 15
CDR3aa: CASRAPGQGYNEQFF
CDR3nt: TGTGCCAGCAGAGCGCCGGGACAGGGCTACAATGAGCAGTTCTTC

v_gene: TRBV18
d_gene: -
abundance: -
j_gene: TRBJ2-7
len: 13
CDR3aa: CASSPGPGYEQYF
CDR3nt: TGTGCCAGCTCACCAGGACCGGGATACGAGCAGTACTTC

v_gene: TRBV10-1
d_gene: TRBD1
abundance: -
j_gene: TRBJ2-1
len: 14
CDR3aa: CASSGGTVYNEQFF
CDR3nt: TGCGCCAGCAGTGGGGGGACAGTCTACAATGAGCAGTTCTTC

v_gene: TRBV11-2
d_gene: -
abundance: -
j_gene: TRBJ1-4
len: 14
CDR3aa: CASSLNTGAEKLFF
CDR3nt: TGTGCCAGCAGCTTAAACACGGGAGCCGAAAAACTGTTTTTT

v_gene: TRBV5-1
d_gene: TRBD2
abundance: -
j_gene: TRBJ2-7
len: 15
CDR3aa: CASSSQGLAGGEQYF
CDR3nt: TGCGCCAGCAGCTCGCAGGGACTAGCGGGAGGCGAGCAGTACTTC

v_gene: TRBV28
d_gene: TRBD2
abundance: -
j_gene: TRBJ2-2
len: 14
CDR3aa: CASSLGGSTGELFF
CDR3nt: TGTGCCAGCAGTTTGGGGGGGAGCACCGGGGAGCTGTTTTTT

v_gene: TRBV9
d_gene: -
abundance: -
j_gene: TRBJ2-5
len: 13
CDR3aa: CASSVGTEVTQYF
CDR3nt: TGTGCCAGCAGCGTCGGGACGGAGGTGACCCAGTACTTC

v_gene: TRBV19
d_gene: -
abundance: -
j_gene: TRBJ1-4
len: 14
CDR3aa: CASSTSPRGEKLFF
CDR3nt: TGTGCCAGTAGTACGTCCCCGAGGGGAGAAAAACTGTTTTTT

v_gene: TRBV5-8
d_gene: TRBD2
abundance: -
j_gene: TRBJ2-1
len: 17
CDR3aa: CASSLESSGRSYNEQFF
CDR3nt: TGTGCCAGCAGCTTGGAGTCTAGCGGACGCTCCTACAATGAGCAGTTCTTC

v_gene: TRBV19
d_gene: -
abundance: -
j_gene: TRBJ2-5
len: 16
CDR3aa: CASSIEQGRVTETQYF
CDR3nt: TGTGCCAGTAGTATAGAACAGGGAAGAGTTACGGAGACCCAGTACTTC

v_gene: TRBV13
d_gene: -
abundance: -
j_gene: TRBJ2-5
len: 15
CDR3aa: CASSLGGRGEETQYF
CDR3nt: TGTGCCAGCAGCTTAGGAGGCAGGGGCGAAGAGACCCAGTACTTC

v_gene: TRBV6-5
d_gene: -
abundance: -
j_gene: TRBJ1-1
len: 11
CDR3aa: CASSRDQKAFF
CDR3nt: TGTGCCAGCAGTCGGGACCAAAAGGCTTTCTTT

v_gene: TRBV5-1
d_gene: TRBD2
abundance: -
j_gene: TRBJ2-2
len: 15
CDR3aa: CASSIRLAGAGELFF
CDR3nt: TGCGCCAGCAGCATTCGACTAGCGGGGGCCGGGGAGCTGTTTTTT

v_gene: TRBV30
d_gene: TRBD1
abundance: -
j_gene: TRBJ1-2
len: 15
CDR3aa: CAWSFFGTGMYGYTF
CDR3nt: TGTGCCTGGAGTTTCTTTGGGACAGGGATGTATGGCTACACCTTC

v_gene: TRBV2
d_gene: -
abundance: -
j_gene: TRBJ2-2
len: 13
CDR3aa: CASSEAGTGELFF
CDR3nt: TGTGCCAGCAGTGAGGCCGGAACCGGGGAGCTGTTTTTT

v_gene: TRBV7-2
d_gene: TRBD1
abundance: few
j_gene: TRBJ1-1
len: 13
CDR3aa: CASRGQMNTEAFF
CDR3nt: TGTGCCAGCAGGGGACAGATGAACACTGAAGCTTTCTTT

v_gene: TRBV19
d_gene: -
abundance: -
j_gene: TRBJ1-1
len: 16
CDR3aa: CASSIGRGGKNTEAFF
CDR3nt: TGTGCCAGTAGTATCGGCAGGGGTGGAAAGAACACTGAAGCTTTCTTT

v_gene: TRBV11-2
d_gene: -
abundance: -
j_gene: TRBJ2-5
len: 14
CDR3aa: CASSRVRYQETQYF
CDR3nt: TGTGCCAGCAGCCGTGTCCGGTACCAAGAGACCCAGTACTTC

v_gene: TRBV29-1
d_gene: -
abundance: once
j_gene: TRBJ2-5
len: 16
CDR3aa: CSVEDSGGHYQETQYF
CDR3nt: TGCAGCGTTGAAGATTCGGGGGGCCACTACCAAGAGACCCAGTACTTC

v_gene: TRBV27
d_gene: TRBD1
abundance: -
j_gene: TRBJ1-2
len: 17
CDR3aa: CATSILSGTGDRRGYTF
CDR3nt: TGTGCCACCTCAATACTATCCGGGACAGGGGATCGCCGAGGCTACACCTTC